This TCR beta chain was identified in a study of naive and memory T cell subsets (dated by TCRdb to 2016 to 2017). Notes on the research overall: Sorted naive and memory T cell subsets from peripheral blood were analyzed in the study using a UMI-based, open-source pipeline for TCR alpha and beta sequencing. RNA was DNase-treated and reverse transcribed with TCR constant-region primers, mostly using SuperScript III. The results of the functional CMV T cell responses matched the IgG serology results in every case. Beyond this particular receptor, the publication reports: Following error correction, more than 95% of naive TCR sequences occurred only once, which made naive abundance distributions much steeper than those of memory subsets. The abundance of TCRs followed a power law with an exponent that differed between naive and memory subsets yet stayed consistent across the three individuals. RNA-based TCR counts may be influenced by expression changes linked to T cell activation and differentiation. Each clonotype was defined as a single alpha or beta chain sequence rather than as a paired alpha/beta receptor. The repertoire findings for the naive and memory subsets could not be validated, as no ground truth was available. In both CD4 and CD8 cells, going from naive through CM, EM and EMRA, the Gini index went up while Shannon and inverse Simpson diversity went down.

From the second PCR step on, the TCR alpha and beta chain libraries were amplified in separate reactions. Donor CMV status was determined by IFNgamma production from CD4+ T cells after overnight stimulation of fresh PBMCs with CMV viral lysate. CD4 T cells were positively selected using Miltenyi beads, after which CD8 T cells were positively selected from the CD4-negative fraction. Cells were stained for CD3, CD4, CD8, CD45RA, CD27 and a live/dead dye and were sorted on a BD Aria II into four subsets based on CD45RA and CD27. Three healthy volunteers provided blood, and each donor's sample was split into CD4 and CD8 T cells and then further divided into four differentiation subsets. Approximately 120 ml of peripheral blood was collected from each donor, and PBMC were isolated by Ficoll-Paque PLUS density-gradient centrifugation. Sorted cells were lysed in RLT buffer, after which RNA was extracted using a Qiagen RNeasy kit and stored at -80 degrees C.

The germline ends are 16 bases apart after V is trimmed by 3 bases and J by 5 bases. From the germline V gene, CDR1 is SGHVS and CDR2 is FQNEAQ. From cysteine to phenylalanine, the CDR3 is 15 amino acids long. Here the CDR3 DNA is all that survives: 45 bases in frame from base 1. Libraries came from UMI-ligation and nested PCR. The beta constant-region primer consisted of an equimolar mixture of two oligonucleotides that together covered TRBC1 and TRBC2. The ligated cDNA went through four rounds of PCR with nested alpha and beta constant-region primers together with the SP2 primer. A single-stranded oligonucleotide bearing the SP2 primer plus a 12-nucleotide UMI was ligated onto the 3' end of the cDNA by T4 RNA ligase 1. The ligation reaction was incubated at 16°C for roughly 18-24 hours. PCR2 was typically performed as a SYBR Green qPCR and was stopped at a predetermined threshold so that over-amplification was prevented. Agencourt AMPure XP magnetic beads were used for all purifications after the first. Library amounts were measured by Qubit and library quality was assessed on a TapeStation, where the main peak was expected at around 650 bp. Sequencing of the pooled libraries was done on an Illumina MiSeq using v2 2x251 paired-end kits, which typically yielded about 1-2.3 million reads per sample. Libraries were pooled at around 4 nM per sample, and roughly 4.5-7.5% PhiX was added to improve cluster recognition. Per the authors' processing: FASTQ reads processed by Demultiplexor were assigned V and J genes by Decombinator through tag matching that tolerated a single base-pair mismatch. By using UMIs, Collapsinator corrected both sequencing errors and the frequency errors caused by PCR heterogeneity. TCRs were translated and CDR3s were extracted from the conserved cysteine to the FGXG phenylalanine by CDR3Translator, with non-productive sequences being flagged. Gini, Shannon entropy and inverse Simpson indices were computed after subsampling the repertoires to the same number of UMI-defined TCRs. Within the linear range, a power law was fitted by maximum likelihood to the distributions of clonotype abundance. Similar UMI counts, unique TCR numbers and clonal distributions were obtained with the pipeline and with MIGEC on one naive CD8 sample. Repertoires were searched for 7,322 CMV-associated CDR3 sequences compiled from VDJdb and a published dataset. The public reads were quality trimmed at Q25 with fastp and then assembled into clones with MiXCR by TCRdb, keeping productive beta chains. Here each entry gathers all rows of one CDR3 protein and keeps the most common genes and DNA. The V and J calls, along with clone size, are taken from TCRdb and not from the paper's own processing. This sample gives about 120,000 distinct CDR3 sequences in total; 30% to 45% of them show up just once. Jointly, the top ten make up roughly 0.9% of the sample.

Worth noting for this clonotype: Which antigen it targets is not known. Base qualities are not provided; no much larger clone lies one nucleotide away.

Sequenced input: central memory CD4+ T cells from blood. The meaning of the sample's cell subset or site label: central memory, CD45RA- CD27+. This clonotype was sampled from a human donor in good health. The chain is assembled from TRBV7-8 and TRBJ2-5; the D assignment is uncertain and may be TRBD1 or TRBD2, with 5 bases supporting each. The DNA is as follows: TGTGCCAGCAGCTTCAACCCGGGACCTCGCGAGACCCAGTACTTC. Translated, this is CASSFNPGPRETQYF.